This T cell receptor beta chain was found in a study of cytomegalovirus exposure and HLA in healthy donors. Study context: Under 85% of more than 300 genotyped donors fell in the Caucasian-associated ancestry cluster.

Donors likely had unrecorded immune exposures despite being nominally healthy when sampled. To note about this clone: Its target is unknown.

PCR used 60 Vbeta primers and 13 Jbeta primers. TCRdb keeps only in-frame clones here, not all; method: immunoSEQ multiplex PCR. This sample has about 140,000 clones, with about 80% found just once. Study outcomes and limitations: The authors later found most CMV-associated TCR beta chains appeared HLA-restricted. Later analysis associated a missense DCLRE1C variant with TCR beta V- and J-gene trimming.

The receptor comes from a woman between 40 and 50 years old in good health and CMV-seronegative. Sequencing input: PBMCs.

The CDR3 here is CASGGLKETQYF. CDR3 DNA: TGTGCCAGCGGCGGACTAAAAGAGACCCAGTACTTC. V and J are TRBV28 and TRBJ2-5; a weak D match, TRBD2 (6 bases). CDR1 is MDHEN and CDR2 is SYDVKM in the germline V gene. V shed 8 bases and J shed 3 bases, with 10 bases lying between them. The CDR3 spans 12 residues.